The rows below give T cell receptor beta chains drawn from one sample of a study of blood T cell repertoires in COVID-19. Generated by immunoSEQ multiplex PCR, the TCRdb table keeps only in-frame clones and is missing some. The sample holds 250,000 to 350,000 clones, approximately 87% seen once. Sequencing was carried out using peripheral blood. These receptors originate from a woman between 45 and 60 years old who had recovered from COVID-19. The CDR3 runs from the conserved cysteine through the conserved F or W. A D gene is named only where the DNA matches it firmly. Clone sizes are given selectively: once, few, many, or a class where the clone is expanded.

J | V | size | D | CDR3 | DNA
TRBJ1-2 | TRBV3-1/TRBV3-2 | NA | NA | CASSHLEEGRGGYTF | TGTGCCAGCAGCCACCTAGAGGAGGGCCGGGGGGGCTACACCTTC
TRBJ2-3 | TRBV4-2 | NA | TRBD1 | CASSQGTGEPTDTQYF | TGTGCCAGCAGCCAAGGGACAGGGGAACCCACAGATACGCAGTATTTT
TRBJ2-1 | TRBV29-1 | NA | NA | CSVGSGRNEQFF | TGCAGCGTTGGATCAGGGCGGAATGAGCAGTTCTTC
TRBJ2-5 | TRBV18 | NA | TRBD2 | CASSPSGGETQYF | TGTGCCAGCTCACCTAGCGGGGGAGAGACCCAGTACTTC
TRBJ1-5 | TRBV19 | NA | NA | CASSGDINQPQHF | TGTGCCAGTAGTGGGGACATCAATCAGCCCCAGCATTTT
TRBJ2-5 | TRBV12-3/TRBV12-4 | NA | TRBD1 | CASGRDSKETQYF | TGTGCCAGCGGAAGGGACAGTAAAGAGACCCAGTACTTC
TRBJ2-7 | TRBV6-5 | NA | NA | CATQVLADLYEQYF | TGTGCCACCCAGGTTCTAGCAGACCTCTACGAGCAGTACTTC
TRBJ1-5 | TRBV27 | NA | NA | CASSLSFGVSNQPQHF | TGTGCCAGCAGTTTATCGTTCGGGGTTAGCAATCAGCCCCAGCATTTT
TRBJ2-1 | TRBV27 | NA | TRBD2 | CASSGGASGHNEQFF | TGTGCCAGCTCGGGCGGGGCTAGCGGCCACAATGAGCAGTTCTTC
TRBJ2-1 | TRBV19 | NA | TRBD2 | CASSIGGGGSYNEQFF | TGTGCCAGTAGTATAGGTGGCGGGGGCTCCTACAATGAGCAGTTCTTC
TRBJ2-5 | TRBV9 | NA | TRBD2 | CASSVGGLAGQETQYF | TGTGCCAGCAGCGTAGGGGGACTAGCGGGGCAAGAGACCCAGTACTTC
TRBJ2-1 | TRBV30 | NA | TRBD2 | CAWSVQAGGPGEQFF | TGTGCCTGGAGTGTACAAGCGGGGGGGCCCGGTGAGCAGTTCTTC
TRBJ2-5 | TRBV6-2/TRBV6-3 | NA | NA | CASSESSGRTQYF | TGTGCCAGCAGTGAGAGTAGCGGTCGGACCCAGTACTTC
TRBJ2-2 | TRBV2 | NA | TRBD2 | CASRPPAGGRNTGELFF | TGTGCCAGCAGGCCGCCCGCGGGCGGGAGGAACACCGGGGAGCTGTTTTTT
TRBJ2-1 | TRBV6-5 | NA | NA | CASSYRENRRGEQFF | TGTGCCAGCAGTTACCGGGAGAACCGCAGGGGGGAGCAGTTCTTC
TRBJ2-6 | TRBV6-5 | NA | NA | CATPRGANVLTF | TGTGCCACCCCGCGGGGGGCCAACGTCCTGACTTTC
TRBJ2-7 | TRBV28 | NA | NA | CASSSVDYEQYF | TGTGCCAGCAGTTCCGTAGATTACGAGCAGTACTTC
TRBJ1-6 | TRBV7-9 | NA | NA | CASSEASGNNSPLHF | TGTGCCAGCAGCGAAGCGTCAGGGAATAATTCACCCCTCCACTTT
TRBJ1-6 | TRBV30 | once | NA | CAWSSGAGDSPLHF | TGTGCCTGGAGTAGCGGGGCTGGGGATTCACCCCTCCACTTT
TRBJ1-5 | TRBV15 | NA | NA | CATSRARQQHQPQHF | TGTGCCACCAGCAGAGCGCGGCAGCAGCATCAGCCCCAGCATTTT
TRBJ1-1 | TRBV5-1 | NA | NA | CASSLSTGNTEAFF | TGCGCCAGCAGCTTGTCCACAGGGAACACTGAAGCTTTCTTT
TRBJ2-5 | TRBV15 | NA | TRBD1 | CATSRDQGEETQYF | TGTGCCACCAGCAGAGATCAGGGGGAAGAGACCCAGTACTTC
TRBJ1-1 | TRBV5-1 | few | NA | CASSWVPGGSTEAFF | TGCGCCAGCAGCTGGGTCCCCGGAGGGAGCACTGAAGCTTTCTTT
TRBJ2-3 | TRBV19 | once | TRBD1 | CASSNLPGQGGRDTQYF | TGTGCCAGTAGTAACCTTCCGGGACAGGGTGGTAGGGATACGCAGTATTTT
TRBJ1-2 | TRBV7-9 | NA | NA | CASSLGYRVEGYTF | TGTGCCAGCAGCTTGGGATACAGGGTAGAAGGCTACACCTTC
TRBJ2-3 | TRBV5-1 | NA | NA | CASSPWLESDTQYF | TGCGCCAGCAGCCCATGGCTAGAATCAGATACGCAGTATTTT
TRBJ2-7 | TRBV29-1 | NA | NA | CSVEDLRGARSYEQYF | TGCAGCGTTGAAGATCTTCGTGGGGCCCGGTCCTACGAGCAGTACTTC
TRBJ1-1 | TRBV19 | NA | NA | CASSTTGDTEAFF | TGTGCCAGTAGTACGACAGGAGACACTGAAGCTTTCTTT
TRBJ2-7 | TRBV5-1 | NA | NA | CASSLAGHSYEQYF | TGCGCCAGCAGCTTAGCGGGACACAGCTACGAGCAGTACTTC
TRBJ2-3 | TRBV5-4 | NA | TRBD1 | CASSTNQQGIAQYF | TGTGCCAGCAGCACTAATCAACAGGGGATCGCGCAGTATTTT
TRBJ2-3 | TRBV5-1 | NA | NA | CASSVRGIGGTDTQYF | TGCGCCAGCAGCGTCAGGGGAATTGGCGGCACAGATACGCAGTATTTT
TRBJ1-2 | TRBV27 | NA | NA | CASSSSANYGYTF | TGTGCCAGCAGTTCCAGTGCTAACTATGGCTACACCTTC
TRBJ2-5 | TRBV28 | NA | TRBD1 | CASKPTGRETQYF | TGTGCCAGCAAGCCGACAGGGAGAGAGACCCAGTACTTC
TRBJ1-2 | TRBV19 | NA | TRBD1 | CASSIADRAGTYGYTF | TGTGCCAGTAGTATCGCGGACAGGGCGGGTACCTATGGCTACACCTTC
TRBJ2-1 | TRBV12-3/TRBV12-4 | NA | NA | CASSLGLGGEQFF | TGTGCCAGCAGTTTAGGTCTCGGGGGTGAGCAGTTCTTC
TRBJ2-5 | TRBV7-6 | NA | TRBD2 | CASSLVGLAGETQYF | TGTGCCAGCAGCTTAGTGGGGCTAGCGGGGGAGACCCAGTACTTC
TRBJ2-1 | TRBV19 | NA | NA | CASSRGMGLQNEQFF | TGTGCCAGTAGTAGGGGAATGGGGCTTCAAAATGAGCAGTTCTTC
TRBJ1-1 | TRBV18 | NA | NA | CASSPPGVEEKAFF | TGTGCCAGCTCACCCCCGGGGGTGGAGGAAAAAGCTTTCTTT
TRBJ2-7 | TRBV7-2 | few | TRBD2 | CASSFYSGGAYEQYF | TGTGCCAGCAGCTTCTACAGCGGGGGGGCCTACGAGCAGTACTTC
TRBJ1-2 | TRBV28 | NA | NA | CASRTQAVRVYTF | TGTGCCAGCAGGACACAGGCTGTCAGGGTCTACACCTTC